The next 19 T cell receptor beta chains were all read from a single sample in a study of blood T cell repertoires in COVID-19. The table came from immunoSEQ multiplex PCR; TCRdb's copy has only in-frame clones and leaves some out. Of tens of thousands of clones in the sample, roughly four fifths were seen once. The material sequenced was peripheral blood. The receptors come from a human donor in a cohort sampled during active COVID-19.

This clone has a count of ten or more. The chain combines TRBV18 with TRBJ2-7, with TRBD1 identical over 12 bases. The germline V gene encodes CDR1 KGHSH and CDR2 LQKENI. The V gene end was trimmed by 3 bases and the J gene end by 3 bases; junction bases not matched to a gene: 6. This CDR3 comprises 16 residues. This CDR3 is CASSPGTGGRVYEQYF. The CDR3 DNA reads TGTGCCAGCTCACCGGGGACAGGGGGCAGAGTCTACGAGCAGTACTTC.

The CDR3 DNA follows: TGCGCCAGCAGCTTGACAGGGGGCTACACCGGGGAGCTGTTTTTT. It specifies CASSLTGGYTGELFF. The chain has TRBV5-1 and TRBJ2-2, with 9 nucleotides matching TRBD1. The CDR3 is 15 residues long. Germline trimming cut 1 base from V and 3 bases from J; bases unmatched to any gene: 1. From germline, CDR1 is SGHRS and CDR2 YFSETQ. Looking up the rest from reference TRBV5-1 and TRBJ2-2 gives the full variable domain: KAGVTQTPRYLIKTRGQQVTLSCSPISGHRSVSWYQQTPGQGLQFLFEYFSETQRNKGNFPGRFSGRQFSNSRSEMNVSTLELGDSALYLCASSLTGGYTGELFFGEGSRLTVL.

CDR3 nucleotides: TGTGCCAGCAGCTTACCGGGACAGGGTAACTATGGCTACACCTTC. The encoded protein is CASSLPGQGNYGYTF. The chain employs TRBV7-9 and TRBJ1-2; 9 bases are a match to TRBD1. Unmatched junction bases numbered 2, after V lost 2 bases and J lost 1 base. The germline V gene encodes CDR1 SEHNR and CDR2 FQNEAQ (reference sequence). The CDR3 has 15 amino acids.

The rearrangement links TRBV3-1 (or the pseudogene TRBV3-2) to TRBJ2-1, with D possibly matching TRBD1 (6 bases). Trimming left V 4 bases short and J 5 bases short, with 18 bases between. Per the germline V gene, CDR1 is LGHDT and CDR2 is YNNKEL (reference sequence). The CDR3 contains 16 residues. CDR3 in DNA: TGTGCCAGCAGCCCCGCCTTAGGGACAAATAACAATGAGCAGTTCTTC. Translating gives CASSPALGTNNNEQFF.

The chain has TRBV10-1 and TRBJ2-1; 11 bases fit TRBD1. This CDR3 spans 15 amino acids. Germline V CDR1 and CDR2: WNHNN, SYGVQD (reference sequence). V dropped 6 bases and J dropped 3; count of bases not matched to a gene: 4. The CDR3 is CASSMDRGLYNEQFF. CDR3 bases: TGCGCCAGCAGCATGGACAGGGGGCTCTACAATGAGCAGTTCTTC.

The V gene is TRBV5-4, the J gene TRBJ2-3, with TRBD2 as a possible D gene (6 bases). The CDR3 spans 14 residues. Germline lookup yields CDR1 SGHNT and CDR2 YYREEE (reference sequence). Trimming pared 4 bases from V and 2 bases from J, leaving 11 bases between. The CDR3 DNA sequence: TGTGCCAGCAGCGATCGGGGGACCACAGATACGCAGTATTTT. Protein sequence: CASSDRGTTDTQYF.

This chain's CDR3 is CASSQILAGGPAKNIQYF. The CDR3 nucleotides are TGCGCCAGCAGCCAAATACTAGCGGGGGGGCCAGCCAAAAACATTCAGTACTTC. This chain connects TRBV4-1 to TRBJ2-4; 13 bases line up with TRBD2. The CDR3 sequence is 18 residues long. The germline V gene encodes CDR1 MGHRA and CDR2 YSYEKL. The junction had 4 bases not matched to a gene; V was cut back by 2 bases and J by 0 bases.

The chain carries TRBV9 and TRBJ2-7; TRBD2 aligns across 11 bases. Trimming cost V 4 bases and J 7 bases; bases outside gene matches: 16. CDR1 SGDLS and CDR2 YYNGEE come from the germline V gene. The CDR3 contains 17 residues. CDR3 in amino acids: CASSPHPPTTSGAEQYF. DNA for the CDR3: TGTGCCAGCAGCCCCCACCCCCCCACGACTAGCGGGGCGGAGCAGTACTTC.

This clone was observed a few times. V and J are TRBV18 and TRBJ2-2; 8 bases are shared with TRBD2. V lost 2 bases and J lost 3; bases outside the gene matches: 5. Germline CDR1 KGHSH, CDR2 LQKENI. The CDR3 consists of 16 residues. CDR3 DNA: TGTGCCAGCTCACCATTCAGCGGGGGAGACACCGGGGAGCTGTTTTTT. Protein product: CASSPFSGGDTGELFF.

Of note for this clone: Other nucleotide sequences from this sample produce the same CDR3. The chain has TRBV7-2 and TRBJ1-1; 7 bases align to TRBD1. Germline trimming cut 5 bases from V and 1 base from J; bases unmatched to any gene: 4. CDR3 length: 14 amino acids. Germline assignment: CDR1 SGHTA and CDR2 FQGNSA. CDR3 region: CASSLDRANTEAFF. The CDR3 nucleotides are TGTGCCAGCAGCCTTGACAGGGCGAACACTGAAGCTTTCTTT.

The V gene is TRBV6-5, the J gene TRBJ2-1, with TRBD2 identical over 13 bases. The CDR3 contains 15 residues. The ends lost 7 bases at V and 8 bases at J; junction bases unmatched: 8. Germline CDR1 MNHEY, CDR2 SVGAGI. CDR3 coding DNA: TGTGCCAGCAAATTGGGGACTAGCGGGGTCTATGAGCAGTTCTTC. Residues: CASKLGTSGVYEQFF.

This chain links TRBV18 with TRBJ2-2; 9 nucleotides agree with TRBD1. Germline values: CDR1 KGHSH, CDR2 LQKENI. Trimming removed 6 bases from V and 7 bases from J; junction bases left unmatched: 9. The CDR3 is made up of 15 amino acids. The CDR3: CASSPGGQGIGELFF. The CDR3 DNA reads TGTGCCAGCTCGCCCGGCGGACAGGGGATCGGGGAGCTGTTTTTT.

The chain links TRBV29-1 to TRBJ1-1; D is possibly TRBD1 (6 bases). Per the germline V gene, CDR1 is SQVTM and CDR2 is ANQGSEA. The germline V and J ends were trimmed by 1 base and 8 bases, with 14 bases remaining between them. This CDR3 has 13 residues. The CDR3 nucleotides are TGCAGCGTTGAAGCGGTACAGGGCGCGGAAGCTTTCTTT. It yields the protein CSVEAVQGAEAFF. Drawing the rest from reference TRBV29-1 and TRBJ1-1, the complete variable domain is SAVISQKPSRDICQRGTSLTIQCQVDSQVTMMFWYRQQPGQSLTLIATANQGSEATYESGFVIDKFPISRPNLTFSTLTVSNMSPEDSSIYLCSVEAVQGAEAFFGQGTRLTVV.

The V and J genes are TRBV6-5 and TRBJ2-1; D is possibly TRBD1 (7 bases). The CDR3 is 13 residues long. The germline V gene has CDR1 MNHEY and CDR2 SVGAGI. V shed 8 bases and J shed 8 bases, with 16 bases lying between them. The CDR3: CASWRGTAYEQFF. The CDR3 region has the DNA TGTGCCAGCTGGCGCGGGACAGCCTATGAGCAGTTCTTC.

This chain uses TRBV3-1 (or the pseudogene TRBV3-2) with TRBJ2-5, with 9 bases matching TRBD2. From germline, CDR1 is LGHDT and CDR2 YNNKEL (reference sequence). The CDR3 loop spans 14 amino acids. Trimming at V came to 2 bases and at J to 2 bases, leaving 0 bases not matched to a gene. Here the CDR3 reads CASSQTSGQETQYF. The CDR3 bases are TGTGCCAGCAGCCAAACTAGCGGGCAAGAGACCCAGTACTTC.

The chain links TRBV5-1 to TRBJ1-2, with D possibly TRBD1 on 5 matching bases. The CDR3 runs to 15 residues. CDR1 SGHRS and CDR2 YFSETQ come from the germline V gene. With 0 bases removed from V and 5 bases from J, the gap between germline ends came to 14 bases. CDR3 residues: CASSLEGRAAYGYTF. The CDR3 DNA reads TGCGCCAGCAGCTTGGAAGGCAGGGCCGCTTATGGCTACACCTTC.

The rearrangement uses TRBV15 and TRBJ2-4; tentative D call: TRBD1 (5 bases). Trimming removed 4 bases from V and 2 bases from J, with 9 bases in between. Per germline, CDR1 LNHNV and CDR2 YYDKDF (reference sequence). The CDR3 is 14 amino acids. The CDR3 spells CATSTTDTKNIQYF. CDR3 DNA: TGTGCCACCAGCACGACGGACACCAAAAACATTCAGTACTTC.

The chain links TRBV5-8 to TRBJ1-5; D perhaps matches TRBD1 (5 bases). The V end was cut by 4 bases, the J end by 2 bases, with 16 bases between. The CDR3 is 16 residues long. CDR1 and CDR2 (germline): SGHTS, YDEGEE. CDR3 nucleotides: TGTGCCAGCAGCGGACCTCAGGGCCGGGGCAATCAGCCCCAGCATTTT. Protein: CASSGPQGRGNQPQHF.

The V gene is TRBV5-1, the J gene TRBJ1-1, with D possibly TRBD1 on 6 matching bases. Looked up from germline, CDR1 is SGHRS and CDR2 is YFSETQ. The V gene lost 4 bases and the J gene lost 6 bases, with 13 bases spanning the gap. The CDR3 length is 13 residues. The CDR3 is CASSPYGTPEAFF. The CDR3 region has the DNA TGCGCCAGCAGCCCATACGGGACACCTGAAGCTTTCTTT.